The sequence of this T cell receptor (beta chain) was determined in a study of blood T cell repertoires in COVID-19. Study information: Sites across the United States, Italy and Spain contributed samples from acute and convalescent COVID-19. The analysed material was cDNA or gDNA that came from T cells, B-cell-depleted T cells, or PBMCs.

Germline values: CDR1 SGHKS, CDR2 YYEKEE (reference sequence). The CDR3 spans 15 residues. The V and J ends lost 5 bases and 0 bases, in that order; junction bases with no gene match: 7. Original handling: For nucleated cells, counts were estimated from reference gene primer amplification. Profiling relied on immunoSEQ multiplex PCR, and the TCRdb table lists in-frame clones only, not all of them. D and trimming come from the DNA, and the V and J calls and clone size come from that table. The data show about 130,000 clones, with roughly four fifths seen just once and 9.5% to 15% held by the top ten. Sequenced: peripheral blood. The chain carries TRBV5-5 and TRBJ1-2; the match to TRBD1 covers 7 bases. This receptor was obtained from a human donor in a cohort sampled during active COVID-19. The chain's CDR3 is CASSPQGGTNYGYTF. The CDR3 DNA reads TGTGCCAGCAGTCCCCAAGGGGGCACTAACTATGGCTACACCTTC.